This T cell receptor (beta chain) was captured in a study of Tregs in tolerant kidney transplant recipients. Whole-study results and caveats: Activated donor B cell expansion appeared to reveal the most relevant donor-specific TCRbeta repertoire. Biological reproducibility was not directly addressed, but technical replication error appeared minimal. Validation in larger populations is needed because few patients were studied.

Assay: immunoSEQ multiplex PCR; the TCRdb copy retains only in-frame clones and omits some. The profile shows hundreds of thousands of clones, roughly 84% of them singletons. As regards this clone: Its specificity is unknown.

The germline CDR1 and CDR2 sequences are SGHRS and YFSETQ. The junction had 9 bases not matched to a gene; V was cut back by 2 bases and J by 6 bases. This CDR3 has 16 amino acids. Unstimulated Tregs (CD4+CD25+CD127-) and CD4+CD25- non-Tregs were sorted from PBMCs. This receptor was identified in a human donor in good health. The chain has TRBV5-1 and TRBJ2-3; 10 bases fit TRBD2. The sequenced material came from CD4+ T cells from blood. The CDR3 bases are TGCGCCAGCAGCTTAGCGGGAGGGCCCACGATGGATACGCAGTATTTT. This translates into CASSLAGGPTMDTQYF. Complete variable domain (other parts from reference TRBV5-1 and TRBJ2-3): KAGVTQTPRYLIKTRGQQVTLSCSPISGHRSVSWYQQTPGQGLQFLFEYFSETQRNKGNFPGRFSGRQFSNSRSEMNVSTLELGDSALYLCASSLAGGPTMDTQYFGPGTRLTVL.